This TCR beta chain was found in a study of cytomegalovirus exposure and HLA in healthy donors. Study findings and constraints: With high specificity and sensitivity, the classifier reportedly diagnosed cytomegalovirus status. Specificity of a few CMV-associated chains for CMV antigens was verified in vitro. Cytomegalovirus-associated TCR beta chains were listed, numbering roughly 150.

As concerns this clone: The antigen remains unidentified.

This table comes from immunoSEQ multiplex PCR, and its TCRdb copy is limited to in-frame clones, with some not included. The table lists fewer than 130,000 clones, approximately 88% of them singletons, with roughly 1.4% in the top ten. This TCR derives from a woman younger than 45 in good health and CMV-seropositive. The source material was PBMCs.

The CDR3 DNA follows: TGTGCCAGCAGCTTAGAGACGACATATGGCTACACCTTC. Translation gives CASSLETTYGYTF. The chain links TRBV7-2 to TRBJ1-2, with unresolved D. In germline, CDR1 is SGHTA, CDR2 FQGNSA. Between the trimmed V and J ends, which lost 1 base and 5 bases, there was a span of 8 bases. CDR3 length: 13 amino acids.